This TCR beta chain was profiled in a study of metastatic and nonmetastatic thyroid tumors (dated by TCRdb to about 2020). Background on the whole study: For patients with malignant and with benign thyroid disease, the researchers compared repertoires between peripheral blood samples and tumor or nodule tissue samples.

This clone was detected a few times. The antigen it binds to is not known. Nothing much larger sits one base from this clone, and base qualities are not available. Library preparation was by PCR. Instrument used: Illumina HiSeq 4000. High-throughput sequencing was used to profile the CDR3 region of the TCR beta-chain in every patient. In the source study's methods: CDR3 differences across clinicopathological groups were used to build a classifier for discriminating distant-metastatic papillary thyroid cancer patients. The Shannon index was used to assess repertoire diversity, and the Morisita-Horn index was used to assess tumor-blood repertoire similarity. The public reads were reanalyzed by TCRdb: fastp trimming at Q25, MiXCR alignment, in-frame beta chains only. The V and J calls here are based on TCRdb, not the publication. The sample table holds about 38,000 clones, of which around 30% were seen once. The top ten hold approximately 11% of the sample.

Before undergoing thyroid surgery, none of the patients had been given any kind of treatment. Using T-cell receptor beta sequencing, the researchers looked back retrospectively at clinical samples from patients, gathered between about 2012 and 2018. Broader findings and caveats from the paper: In both blood and tumor samples, malignant tumors were reported to have significantly higher TCR beta diversity than benign nodules.

Between the V and J ends, shortened by 6 bases and 5 bases respectively, the junction contains 3 bases. The CDR3 holds 10 amino acids from the cysteine to the phenylalanine. Only CDR3 DNA is held: 30 bases, read in frame from base 1. Taken from the germline V gene, the CDR1 and CDR2 loops are WSHSY and SAAADI. This TCR was sampled from a male donor with papillary thyroid cancer or a benign thyroid nodule (not recorded which). Some clones in this sample may be carry-over from other donors' samples. The V and J genes are TRBV10-2 and TRBJ2-3, with the D gene call left open. Material for sequencing was blood. The CDR3 amino acid sequence is: CASRGDTQYF. The nucleotides are TGCGCCAGCAGGGGAGATACGCAGTATTTT.